This entry features one T cell receptor beta chain sequence. The target antigen is unknown. Each CDR3 protein gets one entry after TCRdb re-called the RT-PCR reads with MiXCR. The repertoire includes 700,000 to 900,000 distinct CDR3 sequences, about 20% of them detected once, and more than 8.5% sits in the top ten. This record belongs to a study of response to subunit inactivated influenza vaccine. Study-wide points: Each seasonal influenza vaccination, the authors suggested, recruits few new T cells.

V lost 4 bases, J lost 0 bases, and 3 bases stayed unmatched. The CDR3 runs 15 residues. CDR1 MNHNS and CDR2 SASEGT come from the germline V gene. The specimen was PBMCs from blood, collected around 5 days after vaccination. The chain links TRBV6-1 to TRBJ2-7; TRBD2 matches at 10 bases. This TCR was sampled from a man in his forties or fifties who received an inactivated influenza vaccine. The CDR3 sequence: CASSARLAGSYEQYF. In DNA form, the CDR3 reads TGTGCCAGCAGTGCAAGACTAGCGGGCTCCTACGAGCAGTACTTC.